This T cell receptor (beta chain) was retrieved from a study of Ad26.COV2.S vaccination and SARS-CoV-2 variants. Across the whole study: In the COV1001 trial, the donor was in the Ad26.COV2.S arm. Intramuscularly, Ad26.COV2.S was given either once or twice, 56 days apart.

Remarks on this clone: Its antigen is still unknown.

Study-level results: Following vaccination, spike-specific CD8+ and CD4+ T cell responses reportedly exhibited substantial breadth.

Profiling relied on immunoSEQ multiplex PCR, and the TCRdb table lists in-frame clones only, not all of them. This table has some 300,000 clones, roughly 84% appearing once. Indicated treatment: roughly 20 received Ad26.COV2.S at low or high dose, single or two shots; about 5 received placebo; per-sample allocation not given. Collection of the samples took place on day 63 after the first injection of vaccine or placebo. Vaccination employed an Ad26 vector expressing the Wuhan-strain SARS-CoV-2 spike. Germline CDR1 is LGHDT and CDR2 is YNNKEL (reference sequence). V lost 3 bases to trimming and J lost 3 bases, with 15 bases between them. This CDR3 region has 15 residues.

J is TRBJ2-7 and V is TRBV3-1 (or the pseudogene TRBV3-2), with a weak D call TRBD2 (5 bases). This clonotype originated in a person between 18 and 60 years old who received the Ad26.COV2.S COVID-19 vaccine or a placebo. The specimen was peripheral blood, collected in a trial of Ad26.COV2.S vaccine versus placebo. The DNA for the CDR3 is TGTGCCAGCAGCCAGTTAGAGAGAGGAGGCTACGAGCAGTACTTC. Translated, it gives CASSQLERGGYEQYF.